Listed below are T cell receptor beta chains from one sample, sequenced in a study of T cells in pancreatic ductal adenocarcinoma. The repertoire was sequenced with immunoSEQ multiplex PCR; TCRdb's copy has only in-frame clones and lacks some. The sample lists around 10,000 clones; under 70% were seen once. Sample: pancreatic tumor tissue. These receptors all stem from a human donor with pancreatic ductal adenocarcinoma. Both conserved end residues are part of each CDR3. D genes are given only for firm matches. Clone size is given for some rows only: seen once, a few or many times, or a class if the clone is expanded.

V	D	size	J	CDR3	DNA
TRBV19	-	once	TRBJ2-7	CASSIGVSHEQYF	TGTGCCAGTAGTATAGGAGTTTCCCACGAGCAGTACTTC
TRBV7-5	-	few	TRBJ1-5	CARSPRDSYSNQPQHF	TGTGCCAGAAGCCCCCGGGACAGTTATAGCAATCAGCCCCAGCATTTT
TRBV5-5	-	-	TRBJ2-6	CASSLQGSSGANVLTF	TGTGCCAGCAGCTTACAGGGTAGCTCTGGGGCCAACGTCCTGACTTTC
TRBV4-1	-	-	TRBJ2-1	CASSQQPSRRYNEQFF	TGCGCCAGCAGCCAACAACCTTCGCGGAGATACAATGAGCAGTTCTTC
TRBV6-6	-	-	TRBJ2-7	CASSPRQEQYF	TGTGCCAGCAGTCCAAGACAGGAGCAGTACTTC
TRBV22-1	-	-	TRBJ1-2	CPGSSHARKTYGYTF	TGTCCTGGGAGTTCTCACGCGAGAAAGACCTATGGCTACACCTTC
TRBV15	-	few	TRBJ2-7	CATSRDVGNEQYF	TGTGCCACCAGCAGAGATGTGGGTAACGAGCAGTACTTC
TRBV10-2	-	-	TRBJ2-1	CASSGDITYNEQFF	TGCGCCAGCTCGGGGGACATCACCTACAATGAGCAGTTCTTC
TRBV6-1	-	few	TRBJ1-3	CASSEGGWGATSGNTIYF	TGTGCCAGCAGTGAAGGGGGGTGGGGGGCGACCTCTGGAAACACCATATATTTT
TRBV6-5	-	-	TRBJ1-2	CASSYFDGYYGYTF	TGTGCCAGCAGTTACTTCGACGGGTACTATGGCTACACCTTC
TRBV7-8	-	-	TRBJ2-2	CASSLETGAGELFF	TGTGCCAGCAGCTTAGAAACGGGGGCCGGGGAGCTGTTTTTT
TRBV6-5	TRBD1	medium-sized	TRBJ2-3	CASTGTGGYTDTQYF	TGTGCCAGCACCGGGACAGGGGGGTACACAGATACGCAGTATTTT
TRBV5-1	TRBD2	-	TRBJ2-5	CASSLSGLAAIQETQYF	TGCGCCAGCAGCTTGTCGGGACTAGCGGCTATCCAAGAGACCCAGTACTTC
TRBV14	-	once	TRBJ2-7	CASSQDRGWSSYEQYF	TGTGCCAGCAGCCAAGATCGCGGCTGGAGCTCCTACGAGCAGTACTTC
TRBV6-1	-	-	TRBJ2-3	CASSENPGLAPTDTQYF	TGTGCCAGCAGTGAGAATCCCGGCTTAGCGCCCACAGATACGCAGTATTTT
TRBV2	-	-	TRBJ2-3	CASSVFRRDTQYF	TGTGCCAGCAGTGTCTTCCGGAGAGATACGCAGTATTTT
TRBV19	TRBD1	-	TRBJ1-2	CASSISVGRGPHGYTF	TGTGCCAGTAGTATCTCTGTGGGCAGGGGGCCGCATGGCTACACCTTC
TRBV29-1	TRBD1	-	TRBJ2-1	CSVEWRDRAYNEQFF	TGCAGCGTTGAATGGCGGGACAGGGCCTACAATGAGCAGTTCTTC
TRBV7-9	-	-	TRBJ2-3	CASSQGGGRDTDTQYF	TGTGCCAGCAGCCAGGGTGGGGGTCGGGACACAGATACGCAGTATTTT
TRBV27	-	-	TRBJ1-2	CASRPAGAGGYTF	TGTGCCAGCAGGCCCGCCGGGGCGGGCGGCTACACCTTC
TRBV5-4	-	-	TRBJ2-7	CASRTDPINSYEQYF	TGTGCCAGCAGGACAGACCCGATAAACTCCTACGAGCAGTACTTC
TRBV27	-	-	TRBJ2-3	CASSLEGVGFGWSDTQYF	TGTGCCAGCAGTTTGGAAGGGGTCGGCTTCGGCTGGTCAGATACGCAGTATTTT
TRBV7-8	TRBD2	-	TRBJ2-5	CASRSIRTSGGAETQYF	TGTGCCAGCAGAAGTATAAGGACTAGCGGGGGGGCGGAGACCCAGTACTTC
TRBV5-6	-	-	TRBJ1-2	CASSLFNYGYTF	TGTGCCAGCAGCTTGTTTAACTATGGCTACACCTTC
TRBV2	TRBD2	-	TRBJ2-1	CASSGLAGGLNEQFF	TGTGCCAGCAGTGGACTAGCGGGAGGGCTGAATGAGCAGTTCTTC
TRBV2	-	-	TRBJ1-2	CASSRAGFGDGYTF	TGTGCCAGCAGTCGGGCAGGCTTTGGAGATGGCTACACCTTC
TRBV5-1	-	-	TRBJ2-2	CASSLTSSPPGELFF	TGCGCCAGCAGCTTGACTAGCAGTCCGCCCGGGGAGCTGTTTTTT
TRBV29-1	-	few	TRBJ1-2	CSVVGPNYGYTF	TGCAGCGTTGTCGGCCCTAACTATGGCTACACCTTC
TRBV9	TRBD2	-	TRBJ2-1	CASSRGLAGGVEKFF	TGTGCCAGCAGCCGAGGACTAGCGGGAGGGGTAGAAAAGTTCTTC
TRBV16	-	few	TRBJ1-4	CASSQSHEKLFF	TGTGCCAGCAGCCAATCCCACGAAAAACTGTTTTTT
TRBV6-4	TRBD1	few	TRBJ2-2	CASSDRLRTGNTGELFF	TGTGCCAGCAGTGACCGTCTCCGGACAGGGAACACCGGGGAGCTGTTTTTT
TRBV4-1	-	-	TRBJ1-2	CASSQVAGTNGYTF	TGCGCCAGCAGCCAAGTCGCAGGGACTAATGGCTACACCTTC
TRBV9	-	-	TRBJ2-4	CASSNSGGNIQYF	TGTGCCAGCAGCAACTCAGGGGGGAACATTCAGTACTTC
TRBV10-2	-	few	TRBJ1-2	CASSEQGGYTF	TGCGCCAGCAGTGAACAGGGAGGCTACACCTTC
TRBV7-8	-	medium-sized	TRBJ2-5	CASSLARLGQETQYF	TGTGCCAGCAGCTTAGCGCGTTTGGGTCAAGAGACCCAGTACTTC
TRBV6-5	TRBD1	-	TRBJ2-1	CASSYTGDRGYNEQFF	TGTGCCAGCAGTTATACGGGGGACAGGGGCTACAATGAGCAGTTCTTC
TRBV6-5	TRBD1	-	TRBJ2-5	CASSYMDRQTQYF	TGTGCCAGCAGTTACATGGACAGGCAGACCCAGTACTTC
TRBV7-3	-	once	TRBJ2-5	CASSLNPSGRETQYF	TGTGCCAGCAGCTTAAACCCCTCGGGACGAGAGACCCAGTACTTC
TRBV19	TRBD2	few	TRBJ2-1	CASIPGTSGVPNEQFF	TGTGCCAGTATCCCCGGGACTAGCGGGGTCCCCAATGAGCAGTTCTTC
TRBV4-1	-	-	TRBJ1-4	CASSQRGSPREGEKLFF	TGCGCCAGCAGCCAAAGGGGGTCCCCCAGGGAGGGTGAAAAACTGTTTTTT
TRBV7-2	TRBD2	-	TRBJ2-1	CASSRRAGTSANEQFF	TGTGCCAGCAGTCGCCGCGCCGGGACTAGCGCGAATGAGCAGTTCTTC
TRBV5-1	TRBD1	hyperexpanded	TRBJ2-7	CASSWGQGPYEQYF	TGCGCCAGCAGCTGGGGACAGGGGCCTTACGAGCAGTACTTC
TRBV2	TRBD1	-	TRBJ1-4	CASSEARTGSNEKLFF	TGTGCCAGCAGTGAAGCCCGGACAGGGTCTAATGAAAAACTGTTTTTT
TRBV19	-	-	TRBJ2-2	CASSMGYVLRDTGELFF	TGTGCCAGTAGTATGGGTTATGTCCTTCGAGACACCGGGGAGCTGTTTTTT
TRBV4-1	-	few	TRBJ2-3	CASSQEGVSTDTQYF	TGCGCCAGCAGCCAAGAGGGAGTTAGCACAGATACGCAGTATTTT
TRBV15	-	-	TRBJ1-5	CATSSSVGNQPQHF	TGTGCCACCAGCAGTTCTGTCGGCAATCAGCCCCAGCATTTT
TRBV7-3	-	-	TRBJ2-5	CASSPRAGIGGETQYF	TGTGCCAGCAGCCCACGGGCGGGGATTGGAGGGGAGACCCAGTACTTC
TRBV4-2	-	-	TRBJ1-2	CASSQDTTGLDYGYTF	TGTGCCAGCAGCCAAGATACGACGGGGCTTGACTATGGCTACACCTTC
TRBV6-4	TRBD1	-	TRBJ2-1	CASSDPQGSYNEQFF	TGTGCCAGCAGTGACCCACAGGGGTCCTACAATGAGCAGTTCTTC
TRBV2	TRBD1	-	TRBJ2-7	CASRTGFYEQYF	TGTGCCAGCAGGACAGGGTTCTACGAGCAGTACTTC
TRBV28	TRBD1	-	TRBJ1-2	CASRFRDRGNYGYTF	TGTGCCAGCAGATTTCGGGACAGAGGAAACTATGGCTACACCTTC
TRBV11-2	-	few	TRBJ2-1	CASSLTPGDEQFF	TGTGCCAGCAGCTTAACTCCCGGGGACGAGCAGTTCTTC
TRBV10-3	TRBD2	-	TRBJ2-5	CAISAGLAGGEGETQYF	TGTGCCATCAGTGCGGGGCTAGCGGGAGGCGAGGGGGAGACCCAGTACTTC
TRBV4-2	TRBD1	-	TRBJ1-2	CASSQETGYGYTF	TGTGCCAGCAGCCAAGAGACAGGGTATGGCTACACCTTC
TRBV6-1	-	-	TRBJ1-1	CASSERGDTAKEAFF	TGTGCCAGCAGTGAACGGGGGGACACGGCAAAAGAAGCTTTCTTT
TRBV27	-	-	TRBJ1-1	CASSTLQGSTEAFF	TGTGCCAGCAGTACACTTCAGGGTAGCACTGAAGCTTTCTTT
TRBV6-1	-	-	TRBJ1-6	CASSGWENSPLHF	TGTGCCAGCAGTGGATGGGAGAATTCACCCCTCCACTTT